This TCR beta chain emerged from a study of blood T cell repertoires in COVID-19. Residents of about two dozen US areas, aged 18 to 89 years, made up the participants. Participants classified as exposed had met a COVID-19 case within 2 weeks before study entry. In germline, CDR1 is SGHNT, CDR2 YYREEE (reference sequence). V was pared by 4 bases and J by 4 bases, with 14 bases between. This CDR3 spans 14 amino acids. Generated by immunoSEQ multiplex PCR, the TCRdb table keeps only in-frame clones and is missing some. The sample holds roughly 190,000 clones, around 84% seen once. Source material: PBMCs or T cells enriched from blood (not recorded which). The V and J genes are TRBV5-4 and TRBJ1-2; D may be TRBD1 (6 bases). This clonotype was sampled from a woman aged 25 to 39 who had been exposed to COVID-19. The CDR3 region has the DNA TGTGCCAGCAGCCCAAGGACAGTCGGCTATGGCTACACCTTC. This sequence encodes CASSPRTVGYGYTF.